The 23 T cell receptor beta chains below were found in one sample sequenced in a study of cytomegalovirus exposure and HLA in healthy donors. PCR amplification relied on 60 Vbeta primers (plus 13 Jbeta primers). Assay: immunoSEQ multiplex PCR; the TCRdb copy retains only in-frame clones and omits some. The table includes fewer than 200,000 clones, roughly 77% detected once. The sample consisted of PBMCs. Receptors were obtained from a woman aged 18-35 years in good health and CMV-seronegative.

This sequence joins TRBV6-1 and TRBJ1-6; no reliable D call. Germline values: CDR1 MNHNS, CDR2 SASEGT. CDR3 length: 13 amino acids. Trimming stripped 6 bases from V and 10 bases from J, with 13 bases between. CDR3 coding DNA: TGTGCCAGCAGCCGAATACAGTGGTCACCCCTCCACTTT. The encoded protein is CASSRIQWSPLHF.

This chain links TRBV2 with TRBJ1-5, with D possibly matching TRBD1 (6 bases). V shed 6 bases and J shed 6 bases, with 15 bases lying between them. This CDR3 is built from 14 residues. Germline lookup yields CDR1 SNHLY and CDR2 FYNNEI. The CDR3 bases are TGTGCCAGCAGGGCCCGGACAGCCGGTCAGCCCCAGCATTTT. This encodes CASRARTAGQPQHF. The full variable domain, completed using reference TRBV2 and TRBJ1-5, is EPEVTQTPSHQVTQMGQEVILRCVPISNHLYFYWYRQILGQKVEFLVSFYNNEISEKSEIFDDQFSVERPDGSNFTLKIRSTKLEDSAMYFCASRARTAGQPQHFGDGTRLSIL.

This clone was seen only a few times. The chain couples TRBV11-1 to TRBJ2-7; a weak D match, TRBD1 (7 bases). CDR1 is SGHAT and CDR2 is FQDESV in the germline V gene (reference sequence). Trimming stripped 5 bases from V and 6 bases from J, with 14 bases between. This CDR3 has 13 residues. The CDR3 region is CASSRQGGGEQYF. DNA for the CDR3: TGTGCCAGCAGCCGACAGGGAGGAGGCGAGCAGTACTTC.

The V call is TRBV9, the J call TRBJ1-5; maybe TRBD1 (6 bases). The CDR3 consists of 14 residues. Germline V gene lookup returns CDR1 SGDLS and CDR2 YYNGEE. Trimming pared 2 bases from V and 2 bases from J, leaving 8 bases between. For the CDR3, the DNA is TGTGCCAGCAGCGTCGGGGGGCGCAATCAGCCCCAGCATTTT. Protein sequence: CASSVGGRNQPQHF.

This rearrangement joins TRBV5-1 to TRBJ1-1; no definite D call. This CDR3 is built from 15 residues. The germline V gene has CDR1 SGHRS and CDR2 YFSETQ. Trimming cost V 0 bases and J 3 bases, with 12 bases left between them. The CDR3 loop reads CASSLGTVWDTEAFF. Here the CDR3 DNA reads TGCGCCAGCAGCTTGGGAACAGTTTGGGACACTGAAGCTTTCTTT.

This clone was seen a single time. V and J are TRBV14 and TRBJ2-7, with 16 bases that match TRBD2. V lost 4 bases and J lost 2; bases outside the gene matches: 8. The CDR3 extends over 18 amino acids. In germline, CDR1 is SGHDN, CDR2 FVKESK. The CDR3 DNA follows: TGTGCCAGCAGCCCGCCCGGGACTAGCGGGAGGGCCCCCTACGAGCAGTACTTC. Its protein product is CASSPPGTSGRAPYEQYF.

The V and J genes are TRBV18 and TRBJ1-4; the match to TRBD1 covers 8 bases. V shed 3 bases, J shed 1 base, and the junction held 13 bases outside the gene matches. The CDR3 spans 19 residues. Germline V gene data show CDR1 as KGHSH and CDR2 as LQKENI. The CDR3 DNA follows: TGTGCCAGCTCACCTGCCGGACAGGGCGGGCAAGGAACTAATGAAAAACTGTTTTTT. This encodes CASSPAGQGGQGTNEKLFF.

This clone was recorded a few times. CDR3 amino acids: CASSEARGTGYTF. DNA of the CDR3: TGTGCCAGCAGTGAAGCGCGGGGGACCGGCTACACCTTC. The chain links TRBV6-1 to TRBJ1-2, with a tentative D call TRBD1 (5 bases). Germline CDR1 is MNHNS and CDR2 is SASEGT. V was shortened by 0 bases and J by 8 bases, with 10 bases between the two germline ends. The CDR3 length is 13 residues.

As concerns this clone: At one end, the junction sequence differs from germline, possibly due to a read error. The V and J genes are TRBV7-7 and TRBJ2-3, with 7 bases aligning to TRBD1. The CDR3 covers 17 residues. Germline V gene sequence: CDR1 SSHAT, CDR2 FNYEAQ (reference sequence). This CDR3 reads CASSLGRQGRVSDTQYF. The CDR3 coding sequence is TGTGCTAGCAGCTTAGGACGACAGGGCAGGGTGTCTGATACGCAGTATTTT.

This chain connects TRBV5-1 to TRBJ2-5, with D perhaps TRBD2 (5 bases). Per germline, CDR1 SGHRS and CDR2 YFSETQ. CDR3 size: 17 residues. Trimming cost V 0 bases and J 2 bases, with 17 bases left between them. The CDR3 protein is CASSLVFAGGLQETQYF. The CDR3 bases are TGCGCCAGCAGCTTGGTTTTCGCCGGCGGGCTACAAGAGACCCAGTACTTC.

The V and J genes are TRBV5-1 and TRBJ2-5; maybe TRBD2 (6 bases). The germline V gene has CDR1 SGHRS and CDR2 YFSETQ. The CDR3 totals 15 residues. The germline V and J ends were trimmed by 2 bases and 3 bases, with 14 bases remaining between them. CDR3 region: CASSFVYRGKETQYF. In DNA form, the CDR3 reads TGCGCCAGCAGCTTTGTTTATCGGGGGAAAGAGACCCAGTACTTC.

The chain is built from TRBV21-1 and TRBJ2-7; the D call of TRBD2 is as the table states it, not checked on the DNA. TRBV21-1 is shown as a pseudogene. This CDR3 comprises 16 residues. The CDR3, as DNA: TGTGCCAGCAGCAAAGGAGGCAGCCCGAGCTCCTACGAGCAGTACTTC. It is translated as CASSKGGSPSSYEQYF.

The rearrangement joins TRBV4-1 to TRBJ1-4; unclear D gene. This CDR3 spans 17 amino acids. Trimming cost V 1 base and J 0 bases, with 12 bases left between them. Germline CDR1 and CDR2: MGHRA and YSYEKL. The CDR3 loop is CASSQAPLSSTNEKLFF. The CDR3 nucleotides read TGCGCCAGCAGCCAAGCTCCTCTATCCTCAACTAATGAAAAACTGTTTTTT.

The gene calls are TRBV18 and TRBJ1-2, with D possibly TRBD1 on 5 matching bases. The CDR3 is 13 residues long. In germline, CDR1 is KGHSH, CDR2 LQKENI. Trimming shortened V by 3 bases and J by 6 bases, and 11 bases separated the two germline ends. CDR3 loop: CASSPDKANGYTF. The CDR3 nucleotides are TGTGCCAGCTCACCGGACAAGGCTAATGGCTACACCTTC.

The rearrangement uses TRBV29-1 and TRBJ1-1; possibly TRBD1 for D (5 bases). V lost 3 bases and J lost 1, with 9 bases in between. CDR3 length: 13 residues. Germline CDR1 is SQVTM and CDR2 is ANQGSEA. The CDR3 sequence: CSVEAQGNTEAFF. In DNA, the CDR3 is TGCAGCGTTGAGGCCCAGGGGAACACTGAAGCTTTCTTT.

The V and J genes are TRBV5-6 and TRBJ2-2, with D unclear. Germline CDR1 is SGHDT and CDR2 is YYEEEE. V gave up 4 bases and J gave up 7 bases, with 20 bases separating them. This CDR3 has 16 residues. This CDR3 reads CASSADTPSKVGELFF. CDR3 coding DNA: TGTGCCAGCAGCGCGGATACACCATCTAAGGTCGGGGAGCTGTTTTTT.

This clone was seen a handful of times. The rearrangement joins TRBV27 to TRBJ2-6; D may be TRBD1 (5 bases). The CDR3 spans 16 residues. Looked up from germline, CDR1 is MNHEY and CDR2 is SMNVEV (reference sequence). Trimming stripped 5 bases from V and 2 bases from J, with 13 bases between. In DNA form, the CDR3 reads TGTGCCAGCAGTAAACCCCAAGGGGCTGGGGCCAACGTCCTGACTTTC. It specifies CASSKPQGAGANVLTF.

This sequence joins TRBV18 and TRBJ2-6, with 10 bases lining up with TRBD1. With 1 base clipped from V and 4 bases from J, the junction kept 10 bases outside the gene matches. This CDR3 contains 19 residues. The germline gives CDR1 KGHSH, CDR2 LQKENI. The CDR3 nucleotides are TGTGCCAGCTCACCACGGACAGGGGGAGGCTCTCTGGGGGCCAACGTCCTGACTTTC. Encoded protein: CASSPRTGGGSLGANVLTF.

CDR3: CASSAGYITGETEAFF. DNA of the CDR3: TGTGCCAGCAGCGCCGGATATATTACAGGGGAGACTGAAGCTTTCTTT. The chain has TRBV7-3 and TRBJ1-1; 7 bases are shared with TRBD1. CDR3 length: 16 amino acids. The V and J ends lost 5 bases and 5 bases, in that order; junction bases with no gene match: 14. The germline V gene encodes CDR1 SGHTA and CDR2 FQGTGA.

The chain combines TRBV7-9 with TRBJ2-3; D not resolved. The ends were cut back, 2 bases at V and 1 base at J, with 7 bases in the middle. Germline values: CDR1 SEHNR, CDR2 FQNEAQ (reference sequence). The CDR3 is 14 residues long. The CDR3 spells CASSLTQGTDTQYF. The CDR3 DNA reads TGTGCCAGCAGCTTAACGCAGGGCACAGATACGCAGTATTTT.

V usage is TRBV5-6 and J usage is TRBJ1-2; D is unresolved. V gave up 1 base and J gave up 4 bases, with 11 bases separating them. This CDR3 has 14 residues. Germline assignment: CDR1 SGHDT and CDR2 YYEEEE. The DNA for the CDR3 is TGTGCCAGCAGCTTGCGCCGGGAAGTCTATGGCTACACCTTC. Translation: CASSLRREVYGYTF.

V is TRBV5-4 and J is TRBJ1-5; D gene unclear. Germline assignment: CDR1 SGHNT and CDR2 YYREEE (reference sequence). V dropped 1 base and J dropped 4 bases, with 12 bases sitting between them. The CDR3 is 15 amino acids. CDR3 coding DNA: TGTGCCAGCAGCTTGTCCCCCGGAGCAAATCAGCCCCAGCATTTT. Translating gives CASSLSPGANQPQHF. Variable domain in full (rest from reference TRBV5-4 and TRBJ1-5): ETGVTQSPTHLIKTRGQQVTLRCSSQSGHNTVSWYQQALGQGPQFIFQYYREEENGRGNFPPRFSGLQFPNYSSELNVNALELDDSALYLCASSLSPGANQPQHFGDGTRLSIL.

V and J are TRBV5-1 and TRBJ1-1, with D possibly matching TRBD1 (5 bases). The CDR3 consists of 15 residues. With 5 bases removed from V and 1 base from J, the gap between germline ends came to 15 bases. Germline V gene sequence: CDR1 SGHRS, CDR2 YFSETQ. CDR3 nucleotide sequence: TGCGCCAGCAGTAATTGGGGCAGGGCGAACACTGAAGCTTTCTTT. Translated, it gives CASSNWGRANTEAFF.